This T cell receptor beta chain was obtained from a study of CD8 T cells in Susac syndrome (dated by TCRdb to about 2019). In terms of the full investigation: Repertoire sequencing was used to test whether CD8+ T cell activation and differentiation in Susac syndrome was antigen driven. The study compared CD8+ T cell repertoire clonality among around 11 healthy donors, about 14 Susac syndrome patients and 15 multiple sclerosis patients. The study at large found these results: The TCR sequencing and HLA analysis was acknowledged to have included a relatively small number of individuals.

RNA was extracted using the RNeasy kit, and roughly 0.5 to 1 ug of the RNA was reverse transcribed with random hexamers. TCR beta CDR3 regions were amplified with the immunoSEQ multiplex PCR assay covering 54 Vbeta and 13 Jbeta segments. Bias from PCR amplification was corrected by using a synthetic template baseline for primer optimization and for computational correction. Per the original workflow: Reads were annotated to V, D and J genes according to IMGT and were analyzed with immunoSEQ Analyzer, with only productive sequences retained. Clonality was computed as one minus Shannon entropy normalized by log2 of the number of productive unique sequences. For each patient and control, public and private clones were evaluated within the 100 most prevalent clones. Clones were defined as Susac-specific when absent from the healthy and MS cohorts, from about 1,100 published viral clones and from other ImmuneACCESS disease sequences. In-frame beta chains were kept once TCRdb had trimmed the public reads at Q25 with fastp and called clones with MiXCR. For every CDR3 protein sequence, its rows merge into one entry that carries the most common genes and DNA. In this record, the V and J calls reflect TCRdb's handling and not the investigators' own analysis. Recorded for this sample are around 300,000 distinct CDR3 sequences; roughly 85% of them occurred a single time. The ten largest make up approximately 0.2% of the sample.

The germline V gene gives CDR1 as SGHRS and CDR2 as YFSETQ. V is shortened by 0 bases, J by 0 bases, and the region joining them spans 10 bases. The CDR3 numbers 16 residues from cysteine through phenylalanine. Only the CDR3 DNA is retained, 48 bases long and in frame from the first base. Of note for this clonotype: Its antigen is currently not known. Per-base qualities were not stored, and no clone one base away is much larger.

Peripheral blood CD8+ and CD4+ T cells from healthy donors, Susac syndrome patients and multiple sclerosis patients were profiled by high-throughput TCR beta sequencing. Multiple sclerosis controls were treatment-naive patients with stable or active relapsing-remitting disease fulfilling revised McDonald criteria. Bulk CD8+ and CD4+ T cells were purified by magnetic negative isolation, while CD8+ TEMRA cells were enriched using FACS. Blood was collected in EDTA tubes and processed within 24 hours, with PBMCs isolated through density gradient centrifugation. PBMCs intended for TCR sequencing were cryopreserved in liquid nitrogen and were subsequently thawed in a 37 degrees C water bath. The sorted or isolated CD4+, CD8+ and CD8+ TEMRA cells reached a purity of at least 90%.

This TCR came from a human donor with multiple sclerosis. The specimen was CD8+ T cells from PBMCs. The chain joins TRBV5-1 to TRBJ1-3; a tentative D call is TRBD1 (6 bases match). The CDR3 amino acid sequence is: CASSLGDTYSGNTIYF. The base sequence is TGCGCCAGCAGCTTGGGGGACACTTACTCTGGAAACACCATATATTTT.